This is a list of T cell receptor beta chains from one sample in a study of shared clonotypes between healthy human individuals. The data were produced by immunoSEQ multiplex PCR, yet TCRdb's version contains in-frame clones alone and is incomplete. Here the sample spans fewer than 1 million clones, around 96% being singletons. Sequencing was performed on naive CD8+ T cells sorted from blood. These receptor sequences come from a man aged 30-40 years in good health. Each CDR3 is given with its conserved first and last residue. D genes are given only for firm matches. Expanded clones get a size class; other rows say once, few or many, or leave the size out.

NA	12	NA	TRBJ1-3	TRBV6-5	TGTGCCAGCGGGTGGTCTGGAAACACCATATATTTT	CASGWSGNTIYF
NA	13	NA	TRBJ2-1	TRBV29-1	TGCAGCGTTTCGGGACCCACCTACAATGAGCAGTTCTTC	CSVSGPTYNEQFF
NA	12	TRBD1	TRBJ2-7	TRBV10-1	TGCGCCAGCAGTGAGGCAGGGGGCGAGCAGTACTTC	CASSEAGGEQYF
NA	13	NA	TRBJ1-1	TRBV7-9	TGTGCCAGCAGCGCACCGATCCACACTGAAGCTTTCTTT	CASSAPIHTEAFF
NA	14	TRBD1	TRBJ2-5	TRBV27	TGTGCCAGCAGTTTATCGACAGGGTCAGAGACCCAGTACTTC	CASSLSTGSETQYF
NA	14	NA	TRBJ2-3	TRBV30	TGTGCCTGGAGTGTGGCAGCGAGCACAGATACGCAGTATTTT	CAWSVAASTDTQYF
NA	17	TRBD2	TRBJ2-7	TRBV7-9	TGTGCCAGCAGCTTATATAGCGGGTCACCTGGATCCCACGAGCAGTACTTC	CASSLYSGSPGSHEQYF
NA	13	NA	TRBJ2-7	TRBV21-1	TGTGCCAGCAGCAACGGGACAGATTACGAGCAGTACTTC	CASSNGTDYEQYF
NA	17	NA	TRBJ1-1	TRBV5-1	TGCGCCAGCAGCTCGAACCGCCCCCTAGGGGGGAACACTGAAGCTTTCTTT	CASSSNRPLGGNTEAFF
NA	15	TRBD2	TRBJ2-1	TRBV10-3	TGTGCCATCAGTGAGGACGGGACTAGCGGGAATGAGCAGTTCTTC	CAISEDGTSGNEQFF
once	14	NA	TRBJ2-7	TRBV9	TGTGCCAGCAGTAGAACCGGGACCTGGGACGAGCAGTACTTC	CASSRTGTWDEQYF
NA	15	TRBD1	TRBJ2-7	TRBV11-2	TGTGCCAGCAGCATAACAAGACAGGGGGCGTACGAGCAGTACTTC	CASSITRQGAYEQYF
NA	15	TRBD2	TRBJ2-7	TRBV7-2	TGTGCCAGCAGCCCCCCAGCGGGAGCCGACTACGAGCAGTACTTC	CASSPPAGADYEQYF
once	15	NA	TRBJ1-3	TRBV5-6	TGTGCCAGCAGCTTGTTCCGGTACTCTGGAAACACCATATATTTT	CASSLFRYSGNTIYF
NA	14	TRBD1	TRBJ2-7	TRBV27	TGTGCCAGCAGTAGGACAGGGGATTCCTACGAGCAGTACTTC	CASSRTGDSYEQYF
NA	17	TRBD2	TRBJ2-1	TRBV5-1	TGCGCCAGCAGAAGGGTAGCGGGAGGGAGCTCCTACAATGAGCAGTTCTTC	CASRRVAGGSSYNEQFF
NA	14	NA	TRBJ2-1	TRBV7-3	TGTGCCAGCAGCTTAGCTTTCGGGGGCGGTGAGCAGTTCTTC	CASSLAFGGGEQFF
NA	14	TRBD2	TRBJ2-7	TRBV7-9	TGTGCCAGCAGCTTAGGTAGCGGGAGCTACGAGCAGTACTTC	CASSLGSGSYEQYF
NA	12	NA	TRBJ2-2	TRBV13	TGTGCCAGCAGCCATCAGGCCGGGGAGCTGTTTTTT	CASSHQAGELFF
NA	15	NA	TRBJ2-1	TRBV7-2	TGTGCCAGCAGCTTAGCGGTCCTGTCCTACAATGAGCAGTTCTTC	CASSLAVLSYNEQFF
NA	15	TRBD2	TRBJ2-7	TRBV10-1	TGCGCCAGCAGTGATGGACTAGCGGGAGCCTACGAGCAGTACTTC	CASSDGLAGAYEQYF
NA	13	NA	TRBJ2-7	TRBV19	TGTGCCAGTAGGGAAGACGGTCCGAGTGAGCAGTACTTC	CASREDGPSEQYF
NA	12	NA	TRBJ2-1	TRBV7-8	TGTGCCAGCAGCTTAGGTGGAGGCGAGCAGTTCTTC	CASSLGGGEQFF
NA	16	NA	TRBJ1-5	TRBV7-9	TGTGCCAGCAGCTTAGGCATCCCCGGCGGCAATCAGCCCCAGCATTTT	CASSLGIPGGNQPQHF
NA	14	NA	TRBJ1-1	TRBV5-5	TGTGCCAGCACCCTGCGAACGGTGAACACTGAAGCTTTCTTT	CASTLRTVNTEAFF
NA	13	TRBD1	TRBJ2-1	TRBV7-9	TGTGCCAGCAGCAGAACAGGGGAGAATGAGCAGTTCTTC	CASSRTGENEQFF
NA	15	NA	TRBJ2-2	TRBV7-9	TGTGCCAGCAGCTTAGTTGGCTTGAACACCGGGGAGCTGTTTTTT	CASSLVGLNTGELFF
NA	15	NA	TRBJ2-3	TRBV7-6	TGTGCCAGCAGCTTAAAGGTTGTGGGGGGGCATACGCAGTATTTT	CASSLKVVGGHTQYF
NA	18	TRBD2	TRBJ2-5	TRBV11-2	TGTGCCAGCAGTCCAACCTGGGGCCTAGCGGGAGCAGGGGAGACCCAGTACTTC	CASSPTWGLAGAGETQYF
NA	14	TRBD2	TRBJ2-1	TRBV29-1	TGCAGCGTTGAAGGACTAGCGGGGAGGGATGAGCAGTTCTTC	CSVEGLAGRDEQFF
once	14	NA	TRBJ1-3	TRBV15	TGTGCCACCACGCAAAAGGAGCCTGGAAACACCATATATTTT	CATTQKEPGNTIYF
NA	11	NA	TRBJ2-1	TRBV6-6	TGTGCCAGCAGTCTGAGCAATGAGCAGTTCTTC	CASSLSNEQFF
NA	17	NA	TRBJ1-5	TRBV7-9	TGTGCCAGCAGCTTAGGCCGGGGGGAGAATAGCAATCAGCCCCAGCATTTT	CASSLGRGENSNQPQHF
NA	16	TRBD1	TRBJ2-6	TRBV2	TGTGCCAGCATGGACAGGGCGAGCTCTGGGGCCAACGTCCTGACTTTC	CASMDRASSGANVLTF
NA	15	TRBD1	TRBJ2-1	TRBV6-5	TGTGCCAGCAGAAGGGGACAGAGCTCCTACAATGAGCAGTTCTTC	CASRRGQSSYNEQFF
NA	13	TRBD2	TRBJ2-1	TRBV19	TGTGCCAGTTGCGGGAGGCTGCACCTTGAGCAGTTCTTC	CASCGRLHLEQFF
NA	17	NA	TRBJ2-1	TRBV7-8	TGTGCCAGCAGCACTCCGTATAATCCCGGGAGTAGGAATGAGCAGTTCTTC	CASSTPYNPGSRNEQFF
NA	16	TRBD1	TRBJ2-7	TRBV12-5	TGTGCTAGTGGTTTCGAGGGGACAGGGAGGGCCTACGAGCAGTACTTC	CASGFEGTGRAYEQYF
once	11	NA	TRBJ1-3	TRBV7-9	TGTGCCAGCAGCTTGGGAAACACCATATATTTT	CASSLGNTIYF
NA	14	TRBD1	TRBJ2-2	TRBV28	TGTGCCAGCAGGATGGGACAGCTCACCGGGGAGCTGTTTTTT	CASRMGQLTGELFF
NA	21	TRBD2	TRBJ2-1	TRBV4-3	TGCGCCAGCAGCCATGTTATCGGGACAGTAGCGGGAGGCCTCCACTACAATGAGCAGTTCTTC	CASSHVIGTVAGGLHYNEQFF
NA	16	NA	TRBJ2-7	TRBV7-9	TGTGCCAGCAGCCCCAGGGCAGGGAACCTCTTCTACGAGCAGTACTTC	CASSPRAGNLFYEQYF
NA	16	NA	TRBJ2-7	TRBV5-4	TGTGCCAGCAGCTTGTGGGGGGAGGCAAGCTCCTACGAGCAGTACTTC	CASSLWGEASSYEQYF